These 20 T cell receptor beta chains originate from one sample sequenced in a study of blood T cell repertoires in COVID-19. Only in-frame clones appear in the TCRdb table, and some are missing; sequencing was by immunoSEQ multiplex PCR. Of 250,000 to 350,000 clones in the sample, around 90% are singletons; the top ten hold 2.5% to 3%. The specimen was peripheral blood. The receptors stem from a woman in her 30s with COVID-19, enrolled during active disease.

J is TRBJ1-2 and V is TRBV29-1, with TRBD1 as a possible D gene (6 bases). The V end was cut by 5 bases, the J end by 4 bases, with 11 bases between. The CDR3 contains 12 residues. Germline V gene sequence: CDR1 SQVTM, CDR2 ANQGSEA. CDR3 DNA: TGCAGCGTTCACAGGGATCTCTATGGCTACACCTTC. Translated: CSVHRDLYGYTF.

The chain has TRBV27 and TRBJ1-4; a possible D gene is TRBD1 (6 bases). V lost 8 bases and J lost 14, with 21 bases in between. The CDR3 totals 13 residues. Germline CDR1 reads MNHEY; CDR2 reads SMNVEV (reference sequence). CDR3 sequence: CASPEGGRQGLFF. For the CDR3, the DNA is TGTGCCAGCCCCGAGGGGGGGCGGCAGGGTCTGTTTTTT.

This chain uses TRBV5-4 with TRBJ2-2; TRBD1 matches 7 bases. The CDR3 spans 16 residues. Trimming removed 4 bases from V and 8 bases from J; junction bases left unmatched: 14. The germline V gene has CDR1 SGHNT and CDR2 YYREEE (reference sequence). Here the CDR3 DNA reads TGTGCCAGCAGCAAATATGGACAGGAACGGTCGGGGGAGCTGTTTTTT. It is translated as CASSKYGQERSGELFF.

In DNA form, the CDR3 reads TGCGCCAGCAGCTGGACTAGCACAGATACGCAGTATTTT. Protein sequence: CASSWTSTDTQYF. J is TRBJ2-3 and V is TRBV10-1, with a possible D match to TRBD2 (5 bases). Germline V gene sequence: CDR1 WNHNN, CDR2 SYGVQD (reference sequence). CDR3 length: 13 residues. V lost 6 bases and J lost 0, with 7 bases in between.

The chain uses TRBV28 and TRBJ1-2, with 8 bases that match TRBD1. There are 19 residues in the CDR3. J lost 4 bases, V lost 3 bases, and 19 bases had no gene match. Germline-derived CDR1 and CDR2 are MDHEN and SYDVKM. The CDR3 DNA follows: TGTGCCAGCAGTTTTGATTTCAGGACAGGGTCCGGGTTAGTCTATGGCTACACCTTC. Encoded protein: CASSFDFRTGSGLVYGYTF.

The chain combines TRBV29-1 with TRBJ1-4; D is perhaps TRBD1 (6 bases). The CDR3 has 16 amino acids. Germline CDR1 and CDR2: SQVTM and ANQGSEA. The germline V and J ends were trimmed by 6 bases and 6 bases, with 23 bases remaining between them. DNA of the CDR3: TGCAGCGTAGGAGCGGGAGCGACAGGTAGCTATGAAAAACTGTTTTTT. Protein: CSVGAGATGSYEKLFF.

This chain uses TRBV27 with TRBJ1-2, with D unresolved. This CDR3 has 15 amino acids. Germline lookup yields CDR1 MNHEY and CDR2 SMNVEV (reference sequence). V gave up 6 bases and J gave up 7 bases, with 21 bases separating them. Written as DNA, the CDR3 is TGTGCCAGCAGCCCCCAAGCCCCGGGAAAATTTGGCTACACCTTC. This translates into CASSPQAPGKFGYTF.

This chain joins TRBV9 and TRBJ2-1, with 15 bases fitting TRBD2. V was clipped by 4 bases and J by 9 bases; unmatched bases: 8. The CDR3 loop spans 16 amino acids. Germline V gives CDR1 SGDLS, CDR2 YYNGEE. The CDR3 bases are TGTGCCAGCAGCCCCCGGACTAGCGGGAGGGCTGGTGAGCAGTTCTTC. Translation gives CASSPRTSGRAGEQFF.

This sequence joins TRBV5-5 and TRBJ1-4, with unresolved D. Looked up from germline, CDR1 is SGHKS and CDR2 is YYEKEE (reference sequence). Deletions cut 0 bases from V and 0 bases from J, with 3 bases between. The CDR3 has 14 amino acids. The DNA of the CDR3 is TGTGCCAGCAGCTTGGGCGCAACTAATGAAAAACTGTTTTTT. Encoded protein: CASSLGATNEKLFF. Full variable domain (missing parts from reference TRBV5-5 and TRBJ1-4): DAGVTQSPTHLIKTRGQQVTLRCSPISGHKSVSWYQQVLGQGPQFIFQYYEKEERGRGNFPDRFSARQFPNYSSELNVNALLLGDSALYLCASSLGATNEKLFFGSGTQLSVL.

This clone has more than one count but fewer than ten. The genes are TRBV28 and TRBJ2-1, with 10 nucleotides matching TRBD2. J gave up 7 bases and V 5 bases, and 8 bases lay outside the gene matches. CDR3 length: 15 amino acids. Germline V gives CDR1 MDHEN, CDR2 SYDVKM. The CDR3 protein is CASSPSGRAGNEQFF. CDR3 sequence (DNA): TGTGCCAGCAGTCCGAGCGGGAGGGCCGGTAATGAGCAGTTCTTC.

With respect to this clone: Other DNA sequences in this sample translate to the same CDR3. CDR3 coding DNA: TGTGCCTGGAGTTTAGAGGAGACCCAGTACTTC. This codes for CAWSLEETQYF. This chain links TRBV30 with TRBJ2-5, with D unresolved. Germline assignment: CDR1 GTSNPN and CDR2 SVGIG (reference sequence). V lost 2 bases to trimming and J lost 5 bases, with 6 bases between them. The CDR3 contains 11 residues.

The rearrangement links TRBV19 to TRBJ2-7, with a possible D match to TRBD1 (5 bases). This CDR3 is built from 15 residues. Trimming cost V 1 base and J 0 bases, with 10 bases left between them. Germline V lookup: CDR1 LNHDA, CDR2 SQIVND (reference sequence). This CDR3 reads CASSIGAGPSYEQYF. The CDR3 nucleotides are TGTGCCAGTAGTATAGGAGCAGGGCCCTCCTACGAGCAGTACTTC.

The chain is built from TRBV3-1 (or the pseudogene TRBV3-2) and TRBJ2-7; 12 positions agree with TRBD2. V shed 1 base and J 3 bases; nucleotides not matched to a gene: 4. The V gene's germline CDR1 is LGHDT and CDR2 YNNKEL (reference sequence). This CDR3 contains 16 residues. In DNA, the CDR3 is TGTGCCAGCAGCCAAGGTCTAGCGGGGGGGGTCTACGAGCAGTACTTC. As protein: CASSQGLAGGVYEQYF.

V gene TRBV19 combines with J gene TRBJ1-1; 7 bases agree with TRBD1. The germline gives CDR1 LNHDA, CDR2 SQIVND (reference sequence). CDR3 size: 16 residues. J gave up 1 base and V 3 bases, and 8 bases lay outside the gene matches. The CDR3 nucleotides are TGTGCCAGTAGTATCCTCTGGACAGGACGGAACACTGAAGCTTTCTTT. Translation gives CASSILWTGRNTEAFF. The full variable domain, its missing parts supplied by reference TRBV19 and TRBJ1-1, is DGGITQSPKYLFRKEGQNVTLSCEQNLNHDAMYWYRQDPGQGLRLIYYSQIVNDFQKGDIAEGYSVSREKKESFPLTVTSAQKNPTAFYLCASSILWTGRNTEAFFGQGTRLTVV.

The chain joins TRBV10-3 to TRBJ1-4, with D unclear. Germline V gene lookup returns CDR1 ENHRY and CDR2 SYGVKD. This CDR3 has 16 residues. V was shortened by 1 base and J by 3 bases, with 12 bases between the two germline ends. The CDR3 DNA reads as TGTGCCATCAGTGAGTGGGCCACGGAAGCTAATGAAAAACTGTTTTTT. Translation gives CAISEWATEANEKLFF.

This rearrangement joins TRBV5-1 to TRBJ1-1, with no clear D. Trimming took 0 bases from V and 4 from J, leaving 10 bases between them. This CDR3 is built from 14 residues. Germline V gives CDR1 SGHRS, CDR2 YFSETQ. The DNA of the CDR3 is TGCGCCAGCAGCTTGGCCACGGGGAGCACTGAAGCTTTCTTT. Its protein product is CASSLATGSTEAFF.

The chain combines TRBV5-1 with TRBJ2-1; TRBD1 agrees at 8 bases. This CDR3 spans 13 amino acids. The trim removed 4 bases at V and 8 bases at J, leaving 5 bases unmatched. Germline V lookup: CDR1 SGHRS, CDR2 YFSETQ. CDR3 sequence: CASSVGQVDEQFF. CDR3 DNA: TGCGCCAGCAGCGTGGGACAGGTCGATGAGCAGTTCTTC.

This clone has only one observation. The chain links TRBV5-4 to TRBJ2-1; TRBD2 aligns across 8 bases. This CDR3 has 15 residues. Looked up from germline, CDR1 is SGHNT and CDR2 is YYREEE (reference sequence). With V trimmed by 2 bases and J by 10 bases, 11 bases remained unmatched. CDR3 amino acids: CASSFPGGGLWEQFF. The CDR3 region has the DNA TGTGCCAGCAGCTTTCCCGGGGGGGGTCTGTGGGAGCAGTTCTTC.

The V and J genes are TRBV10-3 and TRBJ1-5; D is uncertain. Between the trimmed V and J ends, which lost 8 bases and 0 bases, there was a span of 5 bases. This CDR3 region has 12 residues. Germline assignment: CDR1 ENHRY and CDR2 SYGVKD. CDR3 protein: CAIQDSNQPQHF. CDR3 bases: TGTGCCATCCAGGATAGCAATCAGCCCCAGCATTTT.

DNA for the CDR3: TGTGCCAGCAGAGGAGGGGGGACTAGCGGGAGAAGCGGGGAGCTGTTTTTT. It codes for CASRGGGTSGRSGELFF. V is TRBV2 and J is TRBJ2-2; 14 nucleotides align to TRBD2. Germline V lookup: CDR1 SNHLY, CDR2 FYNNEI. The CDR3 runs to 17 residues. V trimming: 6 bases; J trimming: 7 bases; junction bases outside the gene matches: 10. The full variable domain, in which reference TRBV2 and TRBJ2-2 provide the parts outside the CDR3, is EPEVTQTPSHQVTQMGQEVILRCVPISNHLYFYWYRQILGQKVEFLVSFYNNEISEKSEIFDDQFSVERPDGSNFTLKIRSTKLEDSAMYFCASRGGGTSGRSGELFFGEGSRLTVL.